A single sample is the source of the 23 T cell receptor beta chains below, sequenced in a study of T cell responses to AZD1222 COVID-19 vaccine. Sequenced by immunoSEQ multiplex PCR; TCRdb stores in-frame clones only, minus some. Of under 150,000 clones in the sample, roughly 92% were seen once. The material sequenced was peripheral blood, taken on day 0 of AZD1222 vaccination. These receptor sequences come from an adult in good health.

This clone showed up just a few times. The chain is built from TRBV19 and TRBJ1-2, with D uncertain. The CDR3 loop spans 14 amino acids. Germline CDR1 and CDR2: LNHDA and SQIVND (reference sequence). Trimming stripped 4 bases from V and 4 bases from J, with 13 bases between. The CDR3 DNA is TGTGCCAGTAGTACCCTAGACAACCTCTATGGCTACACCTTC. Protein product: CASSTLDNLYGYTF.

The chain links TRBV19 to TRBJ2-2; the D is unclear. The CDR3 runs to 15 residues. Trimming cost V 0 bases and J 7 bases, with 12 bases left between them. Germline V gives CDR1 LNHDA, CDR2 SQIVND (reference sequence). The CDR3 protein is CASSIDHKNGGELFF. Here the CDR3 DNA reads TGTGCCAGTAGTATAGACCATAAAAACGGCGGGGAGCTGTTTTTT.

The chain carries TRBV6-5 and TRBJ1-1; maybe TRBD1 (5 bases). CDR1 is MNHEY and CDR2 is SVGAGI in the germline V gene. Deletions cut 8 bases from V and 6 bases from J, with 10 bases between. The CDR3 runs 11 residues. The CDR3 nucleotides are TGTGCCAGCTCGGGGGGTCCTGAAGCTTTCTTT. Translated: CASSGGPEAFF.

J is TRBJ2-7 and V is TRBV12-3 or TRBV12-4; D might be TRBD1 or TRBD2, each matching 5 bases. Between the trimmed V and J ends, which lost 6 bases and 5 bases, there was a span of 11 bases. The CDR3 is 12 amino acids. The DNA for the CDR3 is TGTGCCAGCAGGGGCAGAGGGGACGAGCAGTACTTC. Its translation is CASRGRGDEQYF.

The chain carries TRBV19 and TRBJ2-1; D unclear. This CDR3 has 11 amino acids. Germline V CDR1 and CDR2: LNHDA, SQIVND (reference sequence). Between the trimmed V and J ends, which lost 11 bases and 4 bases, there was a span of 9 bases. CDR3: CASYDYNEQFF. The CDR3 DNA sequence: TGTGCCTCCTACGATTACAATGAGCAGTTCTTC.

This chain connects TRBV29-1 to TRBJ1-2; possible D gene TRBD1, 6 bases. V dropped 4 bases and J dropped 5 bases, with 8 bases sitting between them. Germline V lookup: CDR1 SQVTM, CDR2 ANQGSEA. This CDR3 contains 11 residues. This CDR3 is CSVGTVYGYTF. In DNA form, the CDR3 reads TGCAGCGTTGGGACAGTGTATGGCTACACCTTC.

Here the CDR3 reads CASSLMWDYQETQYF. CDR3 coding DNA: TGTGCCAGCAGCTTGATGTGGGACTACCAAGAGACCCAGTACTTC. The rearrangement uses TRBV11-1 and TRBJ2-5; tentatively, D is TRBD2 (6 bases). Trimming cost V 3 bases and J 0 bases, with 11 bases left between them. This CDR3 is 15 amino acids long. Germline assignment: CDR1 SGHAT and CDR2 FQDESV (reference sequence).

This chain links TRBV19 with TRBJ1-1; 9 bases agree with TRBD1. Germline CDR1 reads LNHDA; CDR2 reads SQIVND (reference sequence). This CDR3 is 16 amino acids long. Germline trimming cut 4 bases from V and 3 bases from J; bases unmatched to any gene: 9. The CDR3 spells CASSTHRGQGDTEAFF. The DNA for the CDR3 is TGTGCCAGTAGTACCCACAGGGGGCAGGGGGACACTGAAGCTTTCTTT.

The sample holds one count of this clone. V is TRBV12-3 or TRBV12-4 and J is TRBJ2-2; D remains unclear. Trimming cost V 5 bases and J 7 bases, with 11 bases left between them. The CDR3 runs to 13 residues. The CDR3: CASSLRDGGELFF. The CDR3 DNA is TGTGCCAGCAGTCTTAGAGACGGCGGGGAGCTGTTTTTT.

The chain employs TRBV28 and TRBJ1-3; D gene unclear. Trimming took off 3 bases at V and 4 bases at J, with 10 bases between the two ends. Germline CDR1 is MDHEN and CDR2 is SYDVKM. CDR3 length equals 14 residues. CDR3: CASSFGGAGNTIYF. The DNA for the CDR3 is TGTGCCAGCAGTTTCGGAGGCGCCGGAAACACCATATATTTT.

The gene calls are TRBV7-8 and TRBJ1-2; tentative D call: TRBD1 (5 bases). Looked up from germline, CDR1 is SGHVS and CDR2 is FQNEAQ. The germline V and J ends were trimmed by 4 bases and 3 bases, with 18 bases remaining between them. There are 16 residues in the CDR3. The CDR3 DNA is TGTGCCAGCAGCTACTACCTAAGAGGGGCCGACTATGGCTACACCTTC. Translating it yields CASSYYLRGADYGYTF.

The gene calls are TRBV28 and TRBJ2-5, with D hard to call. Germline V CDR1 and CDR2: MDHEN, SYDVKM. The length of the CDR3 is 14 residues. Trimming removed 1 base from V and 1 base from J, with 7 bases in between. CDR3 residues: CASSLSGPQETQYF. CDR3 nucleotides: TGTGCCAGCAGTTTATCCGGGCCCCAAGAGACCCAGTACTTC.

The chain combines TRBV29-1 with TRBJ1-1; the match to TRBD1 covers 10 bases. This CDR3 is built from 13 residues. The germline V gene encodes CDR1 SQVTM and CDR2 ANQGSEA. J lost 11 bases, V lost 6 bases, and 12 bases had no gene match. CDR3 region: CSVLGQGRLDAFF. Here the CDR3 DNA reads TGCAGCGTCTTGGGACAGGGGCGGTTGGACGCTTTCTTT. The full variable domain, in which reference TRBV29-1 and TRBJ1-1 provide the parts outside the CDR3, is SAVISQKPSRDICQRGTSLTIQCQVDSQVTMMFWYRQQPGQSLTLIATANQGSEATYESGFVIDKFPISRPNLTFSTLTVSNMSPEDSSIYLCSVLGQGRLDAFFGQGTRLTVV.

This chain connects TRBV5-4 to TRBJ2-5, with 7 bases lining up with TRBD2. The CDR3 contains 18 residues. V trimming: 2 bases; J trimming: 5 bases; junction bases outside the gene matches: 18. Germline V CDR1 and CDR2: SGHNT, YYREEE (reference sequence). CDR3 protein: CASSLVPYSRGIGETQYF. The CDR3 DNA follows: TGTGCCAGCAGCTTAGTTCCTTACTCGCGGGGGATTGGGGAGACCCAGTACTTC.

This clone was recorded a few times. The V call is TRBV3-1 (or the pseudogene TRBV3-2), the J call TRBJ2-5; no clear D. The CDR3 runs to 10 residues. V lost 0 bases and J lost 7, with 0 bases in between. Germline assignment: CDR1 LGHDT and CDR2 YNNKEL (reference sequence). The CDR3: CASSQETQYF. The CDR3 DNA reads as TGTGCCAGCAGCCAAGAGACCCAGTACTTC.

This sequence joins TRBV11-2 and TRBJ1-2, with no clear D. The CDR3 length is 13 residues. V was cut by 1 base and J by 8 bases, with 11 bases left in between. CDR1 and CDR2 from the germline V gene are SGHAT and FQNNGV. CDR3 sequence reads: CASSLAGRFGYTF. CDR3 in DNA: TGTGCCAGCAGCTTAGCAGGAAGATTCGGCTACACCTTC.

J is TRBJ1-5 and V is TRBV19, with 10 bases that match TRBD1. V trimming: 1 base; J trimming: 1 base; junction bases outside the gene matches: 7. Germline lookup yields CDR1 LNHDA and CDR2 SQIVND (reference sequence). The CDR3 length is 18 residues. CDR3 residues: CASSIGEPGQGSNQPQHF. For the CDR3, the DNA is TGTGCCAGTAGTATAGGGGAACCGGGACAGGGGAGCAATCAGCCCCAGCATTTT.

V is TRBV4-1 and J is TRBJ2-2; 8 bases line up with TRBD1. CDR3 length: 16 residues. The germline V gene encodes CDR1 MGHRA and CDR2 YSYEKL. The ends lost 1 base at V and 4 bases at J; junction bases unmatched: 5. For the CDR3, the DNA is TGCGCCAGCAGCCAAGTGTTAGGACAGGGCACCGGGGAGCTGTTTTTT. Translating gives CASSQVLGQGTGELFF.

The rearrangement uses TRBV28 and TRBJ1-1, with a weak D call TRBD1 (6 bases). CDR1 is MDHEN and CDR2 is SYDVKM in the germline V gene. V dropped 5 bases and J dropped 3 bases, with 13 bases sitting between them. The CDR3 spans 14 residues. The DNA for the CDR3 is TGTGCCAGCAGTAAACAGGGATTGGACACTGAAGCTTTCTTT. This codes for CASSKQGLDTEAFF.

The rearrangement joins TRBV5-6 to TRBJ2-7; possibly TRBD1 or TRBD2 for D (5 bases each). Germline V CDR1 and CDR2: SGHDT, YYEEEE. Trimming stripped 5 bases from V and 0 bases from J, with 12 bases between. This CDR3 comprises 14 residues. The CDR3 loop reads CASRPGPGSYEQYF. The CDR3 DNA reads TGTGCCAGCAGACCGGGACCCGGCTCCTACGAGCAGTACTTC.

This clone was recorded once. V is TRBV19 and J is TRBJ2-7; 7 bases fit TRBD1. The CDR3 runs 13 residues. V was clipped by 5 bases and J by 5 bases; unmatched bases: 6. The V gene's germline CDR1 is LNHDA and CDR2 SQIVND (reference sequence). This CDR3 is CASSPRQGNEQYF. The CDR3 coding sequence is TGTGCCAGTAGTCCGCGACAGGGTAACGAGCAGTACTTC.

This clone was observed a single time. The J gene is TRBJ2-5, the V gene TRBV7-2; D unclear. This CDR3 has 14 residues. Germline V gene data show CDR1 as SGHTA and CDR2 as FQGNSA. V gave up 4 bases and J gave up 5 bases, with 14 bases separating them. The CDR3 region is CASSYNTGRETQYF. The CDR3 DNA reads as TGTGCCAGCAGCTACAACACGGGCCGGGAGACCCAGTACTTC.

This chain links TRBV28 with TRBJ1-5; D perhaps matches TRBD1 (6 bases). The CDR3 length is 12 residues. Germline values: CDR1 MDHEN, CDR2 SYDVKM. Trimming removed 5 bases at V and 8 bases at J, with 10 bases between. The CDR3: CASSQQGKPQHF. In nucleotides, the CDR3 is TGTGCCAGCAGTCAACAGGGTAAGCCCCAGCATTTT.